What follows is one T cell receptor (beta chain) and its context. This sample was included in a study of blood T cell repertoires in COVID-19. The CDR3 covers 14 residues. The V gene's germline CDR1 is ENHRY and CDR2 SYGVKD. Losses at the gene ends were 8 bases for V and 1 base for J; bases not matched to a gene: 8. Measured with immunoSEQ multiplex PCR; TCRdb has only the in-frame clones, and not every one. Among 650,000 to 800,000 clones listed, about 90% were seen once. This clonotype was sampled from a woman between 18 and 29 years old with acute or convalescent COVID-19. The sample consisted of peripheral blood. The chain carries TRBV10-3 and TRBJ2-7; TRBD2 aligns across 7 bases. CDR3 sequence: CAIGGDGESYEQYF. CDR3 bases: TGTGCCATCGGGGGGGACGGGGAGTCCTACGAGCAGTACTTC.